This TCR beta chain comes out of a study of T cell responses to AZD1222 COVID-19 vaccine. Findings and caveats of the study: Close to half of spike-specific TCRs reportedly recognize unmutated variant regions. Spike-specific TCR depth and breadth grew after two AZD1222 doses. Donors were mostly white British, more females; clonal diversity possibly underestimated.

Trimming left V 2 bases short and J 9 bases short, with 11 bases between. The CDR3 is made up of 13 amino acids. CDR1 is MDHEN and CDR2 is SYDVKM in the germline V gene. Of note for this clone: Antigen specificity is unknown.

Profiling relied on immunoSEQ multiplex PCR, and the TCRdb table lists in-frame clones only, not all of them. The sample shows nearly 110,000 clones, around nine tenths of them seen only once. The starting material was peripheral blood, obtained 28 days after the second AZD1222 dose. The sequence was collected from an adult who received the AZD1222 COVID-19 vaccine. The V and J genes are TRBV28 and TRBJ1-5; D is unclear. The CDR3 nucleotides are TGTGCCAGCAGTTTAGAGGTCCGGAGGCCCCAGCATTTT. Protein: CASSLEVRRPQHF.